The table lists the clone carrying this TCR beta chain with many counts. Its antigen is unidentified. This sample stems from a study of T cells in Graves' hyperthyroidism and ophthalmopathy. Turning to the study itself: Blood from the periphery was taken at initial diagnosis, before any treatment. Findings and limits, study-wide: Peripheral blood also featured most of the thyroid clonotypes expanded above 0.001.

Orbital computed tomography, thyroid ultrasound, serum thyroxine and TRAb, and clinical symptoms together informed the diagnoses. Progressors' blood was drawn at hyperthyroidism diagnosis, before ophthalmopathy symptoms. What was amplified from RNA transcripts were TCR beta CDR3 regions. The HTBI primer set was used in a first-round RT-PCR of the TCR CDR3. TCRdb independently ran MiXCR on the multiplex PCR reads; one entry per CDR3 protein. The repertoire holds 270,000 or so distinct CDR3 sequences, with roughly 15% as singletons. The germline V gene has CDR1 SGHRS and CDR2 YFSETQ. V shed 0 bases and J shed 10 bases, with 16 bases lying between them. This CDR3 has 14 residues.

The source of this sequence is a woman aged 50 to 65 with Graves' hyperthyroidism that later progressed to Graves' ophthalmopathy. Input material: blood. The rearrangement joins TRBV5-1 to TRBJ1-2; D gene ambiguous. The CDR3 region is CASSLVGPGSDYTF. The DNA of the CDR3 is TGCGCCAGCAGCTTGGTAGGGCCCGGGAGTGACTACACCTTC.